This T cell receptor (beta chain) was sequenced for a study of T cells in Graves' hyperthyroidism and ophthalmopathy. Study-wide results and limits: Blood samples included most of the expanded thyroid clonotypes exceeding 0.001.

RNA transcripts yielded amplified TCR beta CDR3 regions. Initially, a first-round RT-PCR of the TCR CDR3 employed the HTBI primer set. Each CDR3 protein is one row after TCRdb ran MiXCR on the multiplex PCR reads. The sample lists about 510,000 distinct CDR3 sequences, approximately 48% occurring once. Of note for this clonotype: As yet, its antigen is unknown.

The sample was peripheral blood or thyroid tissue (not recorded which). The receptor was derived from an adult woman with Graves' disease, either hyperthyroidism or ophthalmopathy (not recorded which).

The CDR3 loop reads CASSEYGDSDYGYTF. In nucleotides, the CDR3 is TGTGCCAGCAGTGAATACGGGGATTCGGACTATGGCTACACCTTC. V usage is TRBV25-1 and J usage is TRBJ1-2; no clear D gene. Per the germline V gene, CDR1 is MGHDK and CDR2 is SYGVNS. The CDR3 contains 15 residues. V lost 0 bases to trimming and J lost 3 bases, with 11 bases between them.